This entry lists 5 T cell receptor beta chains sequenced from one sample in a study of T cell responses to AZD1222 COVID-19 vaccine. Data came from immunoSEQ multiplex PCR; TCRdb stores just in-frame clones and leaves some out. The sample includes about 180,000 clones, roughly 93% of them seen just once. Here the sequenced sample was peripheral blood, taken 28 days after the second dose of the MenACWY control vaccine. Receptor source: an adult who received the MenACWY meningococcal vaccine as a control.

This chain joins TRBV7-9 and TRBJ1-3, with a possible D match to TRBD1 (6 bases). The CDR3 runs to 13 residues. Germline CDR1 SEHNR, CDR2 FQNEAQ (reference sequence). V lost 4 bases, J lost 3 bases, and 7 bases lay in between. The CDR3 DNA reads TGTGCCAGCAGCTCACAGGGTGGAAACACCATATATTTT. Protein product: CASSSQGGNTIYF.

V usage is TRBV5-4 and J usage is TRBJ2-6; 10 bases are shared with TRBD1. The CDR3 length is 18 residues. Germline CDR1 SGHNT, CDR2 YYREEE (reference sequence). J was trimmed by 0 bases and V by 1 base; bases with no gene match: 4. In DNA, the CDR3 is TGTGCCAGCAGCTTGTATAGGACAGGGGGCTCTGGGGCCAACGTCCTGACTTTC. Its translation: CASSLYRTGGSGANVLTF.

The CDR3 sequence is CASSLERGGNTQYF. The CDR3 nucleotides read TGTGCCAGCAGCTTAGAGCGCGGGGGCAATACGCAGTATTTT. The chain carries TRBV7-2 and TRBJ2-3, with D possibly TRBD2 on 7 matching bases. CDR1 is SGHTA, CDR2 FQGNSA, per germline. V was clipped by 1 base and J by 7 bases, with 12 bases between them. This CDR3 has 14 amino acids.

The chain links TRBV28 to TRBJ1-5; 7 nucleotides line up with TRBD1. The CDR3 is 15 amino acids. Germline V CDR1 and CDR2: MDHEN, SYDVKM. Trimming removed 3 bases from V and 2 bases from J; junction bases left unmatched: 4. CDR3 amino acids: CASSFSDRGNQPQHF. The CDR3 nucleotides are TGTGCCAGCAGTTTCAGTGACAGGGGCAATCAGCCCCAGCATTTT.

The chain has TRBV28 and TRBJ2-3; TRBD2 matches 9 bases. The CDR3 runs 16 residues. V shed 6 bases and J 6 bases; nucleotides not matched to a gene: 13. Germline V gives CDR1 MDHEN, CDR2 SYDVKM. CDR3 sequence reads: CASSLDGRGGPDTQYF. As DNA, the CDR3 is TGTGCCAGCAGCTTGGACGGGCGGGGGGGACCCGATACGCAGTATTTT.